This T cell receptor (beta chain) was obtained from a study of identifying expanded T cells in peripheral blood. Study-wide results and limits: Across healthy donors, higher total template counts meant significantly greater roughly two-week count variance. About 1.2 clones differed between technical replicates, versus about 15 and 19 over time.

Sequencing was performed with immunoSEQ multiplex PCR; in TCRdb, only in-frame clones are kept and a portion is missing. The sample consists of about 85,000 clones, more than 75% of them appearing once. The CDR3 contains 15 residues. Trimming pared 6 bases from V and 1 base from J, leaving 15 bases between. CDR1 WSHSY and CDR2 SAAADI come from the germline V gene. Worth noting for this clone: Its specificity is not known.

The TCR was taken from a person aged 18 to 75 in good health. Sequencing was performed on blood. The V and J genes are TRBV10-2 and TRBJ2-5; D is possibly TRBD1 (7 bases). CDR3 sequence (DNA): TGCGCCAGCAGGAGCCCAGGGGGAGGCCAAGAGACCCAGTACTTC. It yields the protein CASRSPGGGQETQYF.